Listed below are T cell receptor beta chains from one sample, sequenced in a study of regulatory T cells in long-lasting Graves disease. TCRdb itself ran the multiplex PCR reads through MiXCR, one entry per CDR3 protein. Among 400,000 or so distinct CDR3 sequences listed, about 25% were seen once. This sample comprised peripheral blood mononuclear cells (PBMCs), obtained when the disease was refractory, from a patient treated with antithyroid drugs. These receptor sequences come from a female donor with Graves disease. The CDR3 runs from the conserved cysteine through the conserved F or W. A D gene is named only where the DNA matches it firmly. Clone size is given for some rows only: seen once, a few or many times, or a class if the clone is expanded.

>-|TRBV5-1|many|TRBJ1-1
TGCGCCAGCAGATACTCGAACACTGAAGCTTTCTTT
CASRYSNTEAFF
>TRBD1|TRBV7-2|-|TRBJ2-7
TGTGCCAGCAGCCCCCGGGACAGGGGATTTTCCTACGAGCAGTACTTC
CASSPRDRGFSYEQYF
>TRBD1|TRBV7-9|few|TRBJ1-2
TGTGCCAGCAGCCGGGGACAGGTCCTCTATGGCTACACCTTC
CASSRGQVLYGYTF
>-|TRBV10-3|few|TRBJ2-7
TGTGCCGCTGGAGTCTCCTACGAGCAGTACTTC
CAAGVSYEQYF
>-|TRBV6-2/TRBV6-3|-|TRBJ1-2
TGTGCCAGCAATACTGGGGCGAACTATGGCTACACCTTC
CASNTGANYGYTF
>-|TRBV5-1|-|TRBJ2-7
TGCGCCAGCGCTAGGGACGGCGGGTCCCTCGACGAGCAGTACTTC
CASARDGGSLDEQYF
>TRBD1|TRBV3-1|many|TRBJ1-4
TGTGCCAGCAGCCGGGACAGGGCTAATGAAAAACTGTTTTTT
CASSRDRANEKLFF
>TRBD1|TRBV7-9|many|TRBJ2-5
TGTGCCAGCTTACACACAGGGGGCGAGGAGACCCAGTACTTC
CASLHTGGEETQYF
>TRBD1|TRBV10-3|-|TRBJ1-1
TGTGCCATCAGAGGGGACAGGGCGAACACTGAAGCTTTCTTT
CAIRGDRANTEAFF
>TRBD2|TRBV6-5|-|TRBJ2-1
TGTGCCAGCAGTTACGGCTGGCGGGAGAATGAGCAGTTCTTC
CASSYGWRENEQFF
>-|TRBV7-2|-|TRBJ1-1
TGTGCCAGCAGCCTAGATCGCGACAGCGAGGCTTTCTTT
CASSLDRDSEAFF
>-|TRBV7-2|once|TRBJ2-2
TGTGCCAGCGCCCCCGCCCCCGTCAGGGGAGCGGGGGAGCTGTTTTTT
CASAPAPVRGAGELFF
>TRBD2|TRBV5-4|-|TRBJ2-5
TGTGCCAGCAGCTCGCGGGGCGGGAGAACGGGGGAGACCCAGTACTTC
CASSSRGGRTGETQYF
>-|TRBV28|-|TRBJ2-7
TGTGCCAGCAGAGCAAGGGGCTCCAAGAGGGAGCAGTACTTC
CASRARGSKREQYF
>-|TRBV11-2|many|TRBJ2-5
TGTGCCAGCACCCCAAGGCGCCCAGGGGGGACGGGAGAGACCCAGTACTTC
CASTPRRPGGTGETQYF
>TRBD2|TRBV7-2|many|TRBJ2-5
TGTGCCAGCAGCCGGACTAGCGGGAGCACTCAAGAGACCCAGTACTTC
CASSRTSGSTQETQYF
>-|TRBV28|many|TRBJ2-5
TGTGCCAGCTTTCAGGGAGCGGAGACCCAGTACTTC
CASFQGAETQYF
>-|TRBV6-5|few|TRBJ1-1
TGTGCCAGCAGTTACGGGGGCGGGAACACTGAAGCTTTCTTT
CASSYGGGNTEAFF
>-|TRBV7-2|few|TRBJ2-7
TGTGCCAGCAGGCCAACAAGAGGGCCGGGAACTAAAGACTACGAGCAGTACTTC
CASRPTRGPGTKDYEQYF
>TRBD2|TRBV6-1|-|TRBJ2-5
TGTGCCAGCGAGGGGTGGTTGGGGCTAGCGGGAGTGGGGAACCAAGAGACCCAGTACTTC
CASEGWLGLAGVGNQETQYF
>TRBD1|TRBV24-1|many|TRBJ1-1
TGTGCCACCAGTGATGGGGACAGGAACACTGAAGCTTTCTTT
CATSDGDRNTEAFF
>-|TRBV6-2/TRBV6-3|-|TRBJ2-1
TGTGCCAGCAGCCGATTGGGACTCATGCCCCATGAGCAGTTCTTC
CASSRLGLMPHEQFF
>-|TRBV19|-|TRBJ2-7
TGTGCCAGTAGTATGATCATGACGGGGAACTACGAGCAGTACTTC
CASSMIMTGNYEQYF
>TRBD1|TRBV12-3/TRBV12-4|many|TRBJ2-2
TGTGCCAGCACCGGACAGGGGAGTAACGGGGAGCTGTTTTTT
CASTGQGSNGELFF
>TRBD1|TRBV7-9|few|TRBJ2-7
TGTGCCAGCAGCGCCGGGACAGGGACCTACGAGCAGTACTTC
CASSAGTGTYEQYF
>TRBD1|TRBV29-1|-|TRBJ1-1
TGCAGCGTAGACAGGGGGGGATACACTGAAGCTTTCTTT
CSVDRGGYTEAFF
>-|TRBV18|few|TRBJ1-1
TGTGCCAGCTCACCACCGACGGGGCGCGGCACTGAAGCTTTCTTT
CASSPPTGRGTEAFF
>-|TRBV20-1|-|TRBJ2-3
TGCAGTGCTAGGATTCTTATCGCCACAGATACGCAGTATTTT
CSARILIATDTQYF
>-|TRBV30|many|TRBJ1-1
TGTGCCTGGAGTCCTCTGCGGGGCATCACTGAAGCTTTCTTT
CAWSPLRGITEAFF
>TRBD1|TRBV28|-|TRBJ2-5
TGTGCCAGCAGTGGACAGGGGAGGGCCCAGTACTTC
CASSGQGRAQYF
>-|TRBV6-2/TRBV6-3|-|TRBJ2-3
TGTGCCAGCAAAGGAGACGGGGCCGCTCGCCGCACAGATACGCAGTATTTT
CASKGDGAARRTDTQYF
>TRBD1|TRBV6-2/TRBV6-3|many|TRBJ1-2
TGTGCCAGCAGTCCAACCGGGACAGGGATTGGCTACACCTTC
CASSPTGTGIGYTF
>-|TRBV7-2|few|TRBJ1-1
TGTGCCAGCAGCTCTGGGTCGACCTGGGGCACTGAAGCTTTCTTT
CASSSGSTWGTEAFF
>-|TRBV19|-|TRBJ2-7
TGTGCCAGTAGTCCGGGGACATATTCCTCTCACGAGCAGTACTTC
CASSPGTYSSHEQYF
>-|TRBV2|many|TRBJ1-6
TGTGCCAGCAGTGGTGAAGGGAATAATTCACCCCTCCACTTT
CASSGEGNNSPLHF
>-|TRBV20-1|few|TRBJ1-5
TGCAGTGCTAGAGGTCGCTCGGGCACCGGGCCCCAGCATTTT
CSARGRSGTGPQHF
>-|TRBV15|few|TRBJ2-7
TGTGCCACCAGGCAGACCCCGGGCTACGAGCAGTACTTC
CATRQTPGYEQYF
>TRBD1|TRBV2|many|TRBJ2-4
TGTGCCAGCAGTGAAGCAGACAGGGCTGACAAAAACATTCAGTACTTC
CASSEADRADKNIQYF
>TRBD2|TRBV28|many|TRBJ2-7
TGTGCCAGCAGTTTATCCGGGAGGCTAGCCTACGAGCAGTACTTC
CASSLSGRLAYEQYF
>-|TRBV5-1|few|TRBJ2-2
TGCGCCAGCAGCTTGGAAACCGGTACCGGGGAGCTGTTTTTT
CASSLETGTGELFF
>-|TRBV2|few|TRBJ1-3
TGTGCCAGCAGGGGGGACCTGGGAAACACCATATATTTT
CASRGDLGNTIYF
>-|TRBV19|few|TRBJ1-1
TGTGCCAGTAGTATAGTGGGAGGTTCTGAAGCTTTCTTT
CASSIVGGSEAFF
>-|TRBV5-1|-|TRBJ1-5
TGCGCCAGCAGCGCTTGGGGTTCTCAGCCCCAGCATTTT
CASSAWGSQPQHF
>-|TRBV30|few|TRBJ2-2
TGTGCATTGGACACCGGGGAGCTGTTTTTT
CALDTGELFF